This T cell receptor (beta chain) is drawn from a study of Graves' ophthalmopathy and Graves' hyperthyroidism. Amplification of TCR beta CDR3 regions used RNA transcripts. HTBI primers served in a first-round RT-PCR, which a second-round multiplex PCR followed. MiXCR was run by TCRdb on the multiplex PCR reads, yielding one entry per CDR3 protein. The sample contains nearly 400,000 distinct CDR3 sequences, around 18% of which appear only once. The CDR3 is 13 amino acids. Trimming took 8 bases from V and 4 from J; bases not matched to a gene: 7. Germline V gives CDR1 MRHNA, CDR2 SNTAGT. The receptor's source is a woman between 18 and 29 years old with Graves' ophthalmopathy. The specimen sequenced was peripheral blood. This chain links TRBV6-4 with TRBJ1-1, with 7 bases that match TRBD1. The CDR3 DNA reads TGTGCCAGCGCTATACAGGGGACCACTGAAGCTTTCTTT. Its translation is CASAIQGTTEAFF.